The 26 T cell receptor beta chains below come from one sample, sequenced in a study of identical twins. MiXCR, applied by TCRdb to the 5' RACE reads, yields one record per CDR3 protein. The repertoire holds roughly 720,000 distinct CDR3 sequences, 15% to 20% seen once, with about an eighth in the top ten. The sample also formed part of further work on T cells expressing NK-cell markers.

The sample consisted of PBMCs. These receptor sequences come from a woman in her late teens or twenties in good health.

V and J are TRBV6-1 and TRBJ1-2; 7 nucleotides align to TRBD1. Per germline, CDR1 MNHNS and CDR2 SASEGT. The V gene end was trimmed by 6 bases and the J gene end by 4 bases; junction bases not matched to a gene: 14. The CDR3 runs to 16 residues. Here the CDR3 DNA reads TGTGCCAGCAGCATCCGGGACAGAGGATTCCCCTATGGCTACACCTTC. This gives the protein CASSIRDRGFPYGYTF.

This clonotype turned up a few times. The chain employs TRBV20-1 and TRBJ1-4; no firm D call. The CDR3 extends over 12 amino acids. V lost 6 bases, J lost 4 bases, and 9 bases lay in between. Germline CDR1 and CDR2: DFQATT and SNEGSKA (reference sequence). For the CDR3, the DNA is TGCAGTGCACCGGCCGGTAATGAAAAACTGTTTTTT. Its translation is CSAPAGNEKLFF.

V usage is TRBV20-1 and J usage is TRBJ2-7, with TRBD2 identical over 13 bases. The ends lost 5 bases at V and 0 bases at J; junction bases unmatched: 10. CDR3 length: 17 amino acids. Germline V gene lookup returns CDR1 DFQATT and CDR2 SNEGSKA (reference sequence). CDR3 sequence (DNA): TGCAGTGCTCCTGGACTAGCGGGAGCCGGCGGCTCCTACGAGCAGTACTTC. Protein product: CSAPGLAGAGGSYEQYF.

The rearrangement links TRBV7-8 to TRBJ2-7, with TRBD1 matching 9 bases. Germline CDR1 reads SGHVS; CDR2 reads FQNEAQ. V was clipped by 5 bases and J by 2 bases; unmatched bases: 10. CDR3 size: 16 residues. CDR3 nucleotide sequence: TGTGCCAGCAGCACCCTGACAGGGGGTAACGCCTACGAGCAGTACTTC. The encoded protein is CASSTLTGGNAYEQYF.

CDR3 amino acids: CSARGQLINSPLHF. The CDR3 DNA reads TGCAGTGCTAGAGGGCAGCTCATTAATTCACCCCTCCACTTT. V gene TRBV20-1 combines with J gene TRBJ1-6; D ambiguous. Trimming left V 1 base short and J 6 bases short, with 10 bases between. Looked up from germline, CDR1 is DFQATT and CDR2 is SNEGSKA (reference sequence). This CDR3 has 14 amino acids.

This clonotype was detected many times. The chain joins TRBV29-1 to TRBJ1-2, with 7 bases lining up with TRBD1. The CDR3 consists of 13 residues. Trimming removed 2 bases from V and 5 bases from J; junction bases left unmatched: 5. The germline gives CDR1 SQVTM, CDR2 ANQGSEA. The CDR3 sequence: CSVEKGAGYGYTF. CDR3 nucleotides: TGCAGCGTTGAAAAGGGGGCGGGGTATGGCTACACCTTC.

This clonotype was recorded a few times. This chain uses TRBV10-3 with TRBJ2-5; perhaps D is TRBD1 or TRBD2 (5 bases each). Between the trimmed V and J ends, which lost 10 bases and 5 bases, there was a span of 23 bases. This CDR3 contains 15 residues. Germline-derived CDR1 and CDR2 are ENHRY and SYGVKD. CDR3 DNA: TGTGCCACCGCGTCGGGGACCCAGGCGATTGAGACCCAGTACTTC. Translated: CATASGTQAIETQYF.

The chain has TRBV6-1 and TRBJ2-1; 7 positions agree with TRBD2. The CDR3 length is 15 residues. With 6 bases clipped from V and 3 bases from J, the junction kept 8 bases outside the gene matches. Germline lookup yields CDR1 MNHNS and CDR2 SASEGT. CDR3 region: CASRSGGIGYNEQFF. The CDR3 nucleotides are TGTGCCAGCAGGTCGGGGGGAATTGGCTACAATGAGCAGTTCTTC.

The chain combines TRBV15 with TRBJ2-3, with 9 bases lining up with TRBD2. The junction had 11 bases not matched to a gene; V was cut back by 6 bases and J by 4 bases. The germline V gene has CDR1 LNHNV and CDR2 YYDKDF (reference sequence). This CDR3 region has 16 residues. Written as DNA, the CDR3 is TGTGCCACCAGTCGAGTAGCGGGAGTTTGGTCAGATACGCAGTATTTT. Translated, it gives CATSRVAGVWSDTQYF.

The chain combines TRBV7-9 with TRBJ2-1; TRBD2 aligns across 14 bases. V gave up 3 bases and J gave up 9 bases; unmatched junction bases: 4. The germline gives CDR1 SEHNR, CDR2 FQNEAQ (reference sequence). This CDR3 region has 15 residues. The CDR3 protein is CASSLGLAGVTEQFF. CDR3 in DNA: TGTGCCAGCAGCTTGGGACTAGCGGGGGTAACTGAGCAGTTCTTC.

V usage is TRBV3-1 and J usage is TRBJ2-7; 10 nucleotides align to TRBD2. J gave up 2 bases and V 3 bases, and 16 bases lay outside the gene matches. The length of the CDR3 is 19 residues. Germline V gives CDR1 LGHDT, CDR2 YNNKEL (reference sequence). The CDR3 protein is CASSQQRTSGGAFTYEQYF. The CDR3, as DNA: TGTGCCAGCAGCCAGCAGCGAACCAGCGGGGGGGCCTTCACCTACGAGCAGTACTTC.

The chain uses TRBV9 and TRBJ2-3; D gene ambiguous. The CDR3 contains 14 residues. Germline V gene data show CDR1 as SGDLS and CDR2 as YYNGEE. The V end lost 0 bases, the J end lost 1 base, and 6 bases lay between the germline ends. This CDR3 is CASSVDVRTDTQYF. CDR3 DNA: TGTGCCAGCAGCGTAGATGTGCGCACAGATACGCAGTATTTT.

The V and J genes are TRBV2 and TRBJ2-3; the match to TRBD2 covers 12 bases. Germline V gives CDR1 SNHLY, CDR2 FYNNEI. The junction had 2 bases not matched to a gene; V was cut back by 6 bases and J by 4 bases. This CDR3 region has 14 residues. In DNA form, the CDR3 reads TGTGCCAGCAGGACTAGCGGGAGTGCAGATACGCAGTATTTT. Translated, it gives CASRTSGSADTQYF.

The chain has TRBV29-1 and TRBJ1-1; D is perhaps TRBD1 (5 bases). Per germline, CDR1 SQVTM and CDR2 ANQGSEA. The CDR3 extends over 14 amino acids. The V and J ends lost 4 bases and 1 base respectively, with 13 bases between them. CDR3 sequence reads: CSVGRGLQNTEAFF. Written as DNA, the CDR3 is TGCAGCGTTGGTAGGGGACTTCAGAACACTGAAGCTTTCTTT.

The chain combines TRBV29-1 with TRBJ2-2; D possibly uses TRBD1 or TRBD2 (5 bases each). V was shortened by 4 bases and J by 4 bases, with 10 bases between the two germline ends. CDR1 and CDR2 (germline): SQVTM, ANQGSEA. The length of the CDR3 is 13 residues. The CDR3 bases are TGCAGCGTTGCTGGGGCGGGCACCGGGGAGCTGTTTTTT. Amino acids: CSVAGAGTGELFF.

This clonotype was seen many times. The CDR3: CASSPARNQPQHF. CDR3 in DNA: TGTGCCAGCAGTCCCGCGCGCAATCAGCCCCAGCATTTT. V usage is TRBV12-3 or TRBV12-4 and J usage is TRBJ1-5, with D uncertain. The V end lost 5 bases, the J end lost 2 bases, and 7 bases lay between the germline ends. The length of the CDR3 is 13 residues.

Here the CDR3 DNA reads TGTGCCAGCAGTCCTCCCTTAGGGACGAATTCACCCCTCCACTTT. It specifies CASSPPLGTNSPLHF. The genes are TRBV27 and TRBJ1-6; D may be TRBD1 (5 bases). There are 15 residues in the CDR3. Trimming shortened V by 5 bases and J by 7 bases, and 15 bases separated the two germline ends. In germline, CDR1 is MNHEY, CDR2 SMNVEV (reference sequence).

The chain combines TRBV7-6 with TRBJ2-5; 7 nucleotides agree with TRBD1. CDR3 length: 13 amino acids. J was trimmed by 5 bases and V by 5 bases; bases with no gene match: 5. Germline lookup yields CDR1 SGHVS and CDR2 FNYEAQ. CDR3 residues: CASSRQTGETQYF. As DNA, the CDR3 is TGTGCCAGCAGCCGTCAGACAGGGGAGACCCAGTACTTC.

This clonotype was observed many times. The chain is built from TRBV7-9 and TRBJ2-7, with D possibly TRBD1 on 7 matching bases. This CDR3 contains 12 residues. CDR1 and CDR2 (germline): SEHNR, FQNEAQ (reference sequence). V was clipped by 5 bases and J by 6 bases, with 11 bases between them. The DNA of the CDR3 is TGTGCCAGCAGCGCTCAGGGGGGCGAGCAGTACTTC. This encodes CASSAQGGEQYF.

The rearrangement uses TRBV5-1 and TRBJ2-5; 13 bases are shared with TRBD2. Trimming took 4 bases from V and 2 from J; bases not matched to a gene: 8. This CDR3 has 17 residues. CDR1 and CDR2 (germline): SGHRS, YFSETQ. CDR3 sequence (DNA): TGCGCCAGCAGCACCTCGGGACTAGCGGGGCTACAAGAGACCCAGTACTTC. Protein product: CASSTSGLAGLQETQYF.

The chain couples TRBV20-1 to TRBJ2-3; 10 nucleotides match TRBD2. This CDR3 comprises 15 residues. Per germline, CDR1 DFQATT and CDR2 SNEGSKA (reference sequence). V dropped 4 bases and J dropped 1; count of bases not matched to a gene: 5. The CDR3 reads CSANLGLARTDTQYF. In DNA form, the CDR3 reads TGCAGTGCTAATTTGGGACTAGCGCGCACAGATACGCAGTATTTT.

This clonotype appeared a few times. The chain employs TRBV5-1 and TRBJ2-1, with 8 bases identical to TRBD2. The germline V gene encodes CDR1 SGHRS and CDR2 YFSETQ. The CDR3 spans 19 residues. V gave up 4 bases and J gave up 0 bases; unmatched junction bases: 15. CDR3 region: CASSLPSTSGLSSYNEQFF. The CDR3 DNA reads TGCGCCAGCAGCCTTCCATCTACTAGCGGCCTTAGCTCCTACAATGAGCAGTTCTTC.

The gene calls are TRBV4-3 and TRBJ2-7; 7 bases agree with TRBD2. Germline loops: CDR1 LGHNA, CDR2 YSLEER. There are 15 residues in the CDR3. The V gene end was trimmed by 6 bases and the J gene end by 3 bases; junction bases not matched to a gene: 11. CDR3 DNA sequence: TGCGCCAGCAGTCCCAGCGGGATCTTACGCTACGAGCAGTACTTC. Translation: CASSPSGILRYEQYF.

In this sample, this clonotype turned up a few times. This chain connects TRBV29-1 to TRBJ2-3; the match to TRBD2 covers 9 bases. Trimming cost V 0 bases and J 1 base; bases outside gene matches: 5. The CDR3 totals 16 residues. Germline-derived CDR1 and CDR2 are SQVTM and ANQGSEA. CDR3 sequence: CSVEDLRTSGTDTQYF. In nucleotides, the CDR3 is TGCAGCGTTGAAGATCTTCGGACTAGCGGCACAGATACGCAGTATTTT.

This clonotype was seen a handful of times. The V gene is TRBV2, the J gene TRBJ2-3; 9 nucleotides match TRBD2. This CDR3 has 13 amino acids. V gave up 9 bases and J gave up 3 bases; unmatched junction bases: 4. Germline values: CDR1 SNHLY, CDR2 FYNNEI. The CDR3 region is CARALAGTDTQYF. The CDR3 nucleotides read TGTGCCAGAGCGCTAGCGGGGACAGATACGCAGTATTTT.

The gene calls are TRBV20-1 and TRBJ1-1; the D gene is possibly TRBD1 (6 bases). The CDR3 totals 13 residues. V was shortened by 2 bases and J by 10 bases, with 17 bases between the two germline ends. Germline values: CDR1 DFQATT, CDR2 SNEGSKA (reference sequence). The CDR3: CSARKGGTFGAFF. CDR3 in DNA: TGCAGTGCTAGAAAAGGGGGGACCTTTGGAGCTTTCTTT.